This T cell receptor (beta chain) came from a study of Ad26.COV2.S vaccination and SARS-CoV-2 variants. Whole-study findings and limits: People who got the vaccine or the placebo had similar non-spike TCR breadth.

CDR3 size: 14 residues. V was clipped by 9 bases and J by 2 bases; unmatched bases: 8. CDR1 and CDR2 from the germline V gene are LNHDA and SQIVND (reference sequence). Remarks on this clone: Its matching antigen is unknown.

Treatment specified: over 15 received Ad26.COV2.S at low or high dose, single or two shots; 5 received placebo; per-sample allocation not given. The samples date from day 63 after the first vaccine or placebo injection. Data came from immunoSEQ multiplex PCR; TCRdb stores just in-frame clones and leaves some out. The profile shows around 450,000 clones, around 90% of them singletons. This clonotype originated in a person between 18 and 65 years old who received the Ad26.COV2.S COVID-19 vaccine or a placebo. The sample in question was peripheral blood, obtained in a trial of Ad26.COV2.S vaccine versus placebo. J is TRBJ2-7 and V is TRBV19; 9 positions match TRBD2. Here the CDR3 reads CASKTSGGTYEQYF. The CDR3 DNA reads TGTGCCAGCAAGACTAGCGGAGGGACCTACGAGCAGTACTTC.